This TCR beta chain originates from a study of CD8 T cells in Susac syndrome. CD8+ and CD4+ T cells from blood underwent TCR beta sequencing. Healthy donors were controls matched for age and sex. Isolation of CD8+ and CD4+ T cells was performed negatively, whereas enrichment of TEMRA cells was done by FACS. After removal of 3 bases from V and 1 base from J, the junction contained 5 bases not matched to a gene. This CDR3 comprises 16 residues. Germline V gene sequence: CDR1 KGHDR, CDR2 SFDVKD. Random hexamers were used to reverse transcribe an amount of roughly 0.5 to 1 ug RNA. TCRdb re-called the immunoSEQ multiplex PCR reads with MiXCR, one entry per CDR3 protein. Of about 210,000 distinct CDR3 sequences in the sample, roughly 92% were seen once.

Sequenced sample: CD4+ T cells from PBMCs. This chain links TRBV24-1 with TRBJ2-3; TRBD1 matches 8 bases. This TCR derives from a human donor in good health. The CDR3 coding sequence is TGTGCCACCAGTGATCGGACAGGGAAGGGCACAGATACGCAGTATTTT. This translates into CATSDRTGKGTDTQYF.